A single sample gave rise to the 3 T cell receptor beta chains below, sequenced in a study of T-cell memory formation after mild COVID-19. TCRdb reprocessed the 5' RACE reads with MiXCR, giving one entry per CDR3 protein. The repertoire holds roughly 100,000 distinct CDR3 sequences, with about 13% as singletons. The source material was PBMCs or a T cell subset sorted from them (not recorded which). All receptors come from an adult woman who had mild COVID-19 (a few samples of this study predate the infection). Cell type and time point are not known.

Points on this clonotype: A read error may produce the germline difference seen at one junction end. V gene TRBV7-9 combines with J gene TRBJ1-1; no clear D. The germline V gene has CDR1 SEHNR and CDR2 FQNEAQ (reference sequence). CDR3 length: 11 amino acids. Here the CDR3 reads CSSGVDTEAFF. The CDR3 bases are TGTTCCAGCGGGGTTGACACTGAAGCTTTCTTT.

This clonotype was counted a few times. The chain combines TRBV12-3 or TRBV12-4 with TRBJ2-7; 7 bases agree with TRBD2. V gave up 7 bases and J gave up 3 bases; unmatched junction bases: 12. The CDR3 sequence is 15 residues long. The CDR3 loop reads CASTRRGDPDYEQYF. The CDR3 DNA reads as TGTGCCAGCACCAGACGGGGGGACCCAGACTACGAGCAGTACTTC.

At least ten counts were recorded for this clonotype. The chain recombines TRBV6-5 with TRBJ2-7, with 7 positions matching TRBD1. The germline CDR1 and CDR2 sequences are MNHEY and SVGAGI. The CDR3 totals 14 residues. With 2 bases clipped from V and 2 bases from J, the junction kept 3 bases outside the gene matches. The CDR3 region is CASSYSQGAYEQYF. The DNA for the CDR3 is TGTGCCAGCAGTTACAGCCAGGGGGCCTACGAGCAGTACTTC.